The subject of this entry is one T cell receptor (beta chain). Its antigen remains unidentified. Molecular identifiers with 6-nucleotide sample barcodes were added during cDNA synthesis via template switching. From the 5' RACE reads, TCRdb lists one entry per CDR3 protein and no DNA. The sample has about 450,000 distinct CDR3 sequences. The sample comes from a study of monozygotic twins with inflammatory bowel disease. The germline V gene encodes CDR1 SGHRS and CDR2 YFSETQ. The CDR3 is 14 amino acids. Whole-study findings and limits: Data gave no support to a single strong signal or clonotype associated with IBD.

The V gene is TRBV5-1, the J gene TRBJ2-7; TCRdb gives TRBD2 as the D gene, but with no DNA this cannot be confirmed. The sample comprised blood. This TCR was recovered from a human donor with ulcerative colitis or Crohn's disease, or a healthy co-twin of an affected twin (not recorded which). The CDR3 is CASSSGEGWHEQYF.